This entry features one T cell receptor (beta chain) sequence. The data belong to a study of blood T cell repertoires in COVID-19. For the study at large: There were acute and convalescent COVID-19 samples, and they came from the United States, Italy and Spain. From T cells, B-cell-depleted T cells, or PBMCs came the material, which was cDNA or gDNA.

As handled by the study authors: Estimation of nucleated cell counts relied on the amplification of reference gene primers. The data were produced by immunoSEQ multiplex PCR, yet TCRdb's version contains in-frame clones alone and is incomplete. V, J and clone size are taken as reported in that table, and D and trimming were inferred from the DNA itself. The sample includes under 350,000 clones, just over 85% of them seen just once. This study enrolled people aged about 18 to 100 from approximately 25 US geographic areas. Germline V gives CDR1 SGHAT, CDR2 FQNNGV. V lost 0 bases, J lost 8 bases, and 10 bases lay in between. The CDR3 is made up of 13 amino acids.

The sequenced sample consisted of PBMCs or T cells enriched from blood (not recorded which). The genes are TRBV11-2 and TRBJ1-2; D may be TRBD1 (5 bases). The receptor comes from a woman aged 40 to 50 with acute COVID-19. The CDR3 region is CASSLDTQGGYTF. CDR3 nucleotides: TGTGCCAGCAGCTTAGATACCCAGGGAGGCTACACCTTC. Filled out from reference TRBV11-2 and TRBJ1-2, the complete variable domain reads EAGVAQSPRYKIIEKRQSVAFWCNPISGHATLYWYQQILGQGPKLLIQFQNNGVVDDSQLPKDRFSAERLKGVDSTLKIQPAKLEDSAVYLCASSLDTQGGYTFGSGTRLTVV.